This TCR beta chain was documented in a study of T-cell reconstitution after alpha-beta-depleted transplantation in children (dated by TCRdb to the mid-2010s). Study-level background: Using TCR repertoire profiling, the study followed T-cell immune reconstitution in a quantitative way in children after TCRalphabeta/CD19-depleted allogeneic hematopoietic cell transplantation.

In this sample, this clonotype turned up many times. Its target antigen remains unknown. Nothing much larger sits one base from this clone, and base qualities are not available. The library was produced with PCR. TCRdb shows the sequencer as Illumina HiSeq 2500. TCR libraries were prepared with molecular barcoding, using unique molecular identifiers to normalize TCRbeta repertoire quantification. The public sequencing data were trimmed at Q25 with fastp and processed into clonotypes with MiXCR by TCRdb, which kept only in-frame beta chains. Rows are unified per CDR3 protein, each entry keeping the most common DNA and genes. For this sample there are 100,000 to 120,000 distinct CDR3 sequences; approximately 10% appear just once. The top ten hold around 8.5% of the sample. Trimming costs V 0 bases and J 0 bases, and their ends lie 15 bases apart. The CDR1 and CDR2 encoded by the germline V gene are MNHEY and SVGAGI. The CDR3 numbers 17 residues from cysteine through phenylalanine. The CDR3 DNA has 51 bases and is translated from base 1.

The sequences come from PBMCs from the stem cell graft donor, collected from the stem cell graft. The sequence was obtained from a human donor who donated a stem cell graft to a child with acute lymphoblastic leukemia. The chain is encoded by TRBV6-5 joined to TRBJ2-7, with TRBD1 as a weak D call on 6 bases. The bases are TGTGCCAGCAGTTACTCGAATGTCTACAGGGACTCCTACGAGCAGTACTTC. Its translation is CASSYSNVYRDSYEQYF.